The 13 T cell receptor beta chains reported below all come from one sample, sequenced in a study of OX40 agonist ivuxolimab in advanced cancers. This table comes from immunoSEQ multiplex PCR, and its TCRdb copy is limited to in-frame clones, with some not included. The sample holds about 26,000 clones, over 85% seen once. This material consisted of CD4+ or CD8+ T cells sorted from blood, taken in a trial of the OX40 agonist ivuxolimab. The receptors were gathered from an adult with an advanced solid tumor such as melanoma, head and neck, liver or kidney cancer.

The chain employs TRBV27 and TRBJ1-1; no firm D call. This CDR3 region has 13 residues. Trimming took off 2 bases at V and 1 base at J, with 5 bases between the two ends. Germline CDR1 reads MNHEY; CDR2 reads SMNVEV (reference sequence). CDR3 sequence reads: CASSLVENTEAFF. DNA for the CDR3: TGTGCCAGCAGTTTAGTAGAGAACACTGAAGCTTTCTTT.

The chain employs TRBV7-9 and TRBJ2-1, with D tentatively TRBD2 (7 bases). The CDR3 consists of 16 residues. CDR1 and CDR2 from the germline V gene are SEHNR and FQNEAQ (reference sequence). V was pared by 4 bases and J by 3 bases, with 16 bases between. The CDR3 DNA reads TGTGCCAGCAGCTCCTCGGGGGGCCTACGCTACAATGAGCAGTTCTTC. It codes for CASSSSGGLRYNEQFF.

CDR3 in amino acids: CASSRSDRGEQYF. The CDR3 coding sequence is TGTGCCAGCAGCCGGTCGGACAGGGGCGAGCAGTACTTC. This chain joins TRBV7-9 and TRBJ2-7; 9 nucleotides match TRBD1. Germline V CDR1 and CDR2: SEHNR, FQNEAQ (reference sequence). V lost 5 bases and J lost 6; bases outside the gene matches: 5. CDR3 size: 13 residues.

J is TRBJ2-7 and V is TRBV11-2, with TRBD2 matching over 7 bases. The V segment lost 0 bases and the J segment 0 bases; nucleotides outside the gene matches: 2. This CDR3 is 15 amino acids long. Germline assignment: CDR1 SGHAT and CDR2 FQNNGV. The chain's CDR3 is CASSLDPSGSYEQYF. In nucleotides, the CDR3 is TGTGCCAGCAGCTTAGATCCTAGCGGCTCCTACGAGCAGTACTTC.

V is TRBV6-1 and J is TRBJ2-7; D is undetermined. Germline V gene data show CDR1 as MNHNS and CDR2 as SASEGT. The V end was cut by 1 base, the J end by 4 bases, with 8 bases between. The CDR3 is 13 residues long. The DNA for the CDR3 is TGTGCCAGCAGTGAAGGGCTAGATTACGAGCAGTACTTC. Protein: CASSEGLDYEQYF.

The chain links TRBV5-4 to TRBJ2-5; TRBD1 matches at 7 bases. The J segment lost 2 bases and the V segment lost 0 bases, leaving 4 bases of the junction unmatched. The CDR3 is 15 amino acids. Germline CDR1 reads SGHNT; CDR2 reads YYREEE (reference sequence). CDR3 DNA sequence: TGTGCCAGCAGCTTGGGTGGCAGGGGGCAAGAGACCCAGTACTTC. The encoded protein is CASSLGGRGQETQYF.

V usage is TRBV15 and J usage is TRBJ1-4, with D perhaps matching TRBD1 (6 bases). Germline loops: CDR1 LNHNV, CDR2 YYDKDF (reference sequence). The CDR3 is 13 amino acids. Between the trimmed V and J ends, which lost 6 bases and 8 bases, there was a span of 13 bases. DNA for the CDR3: TGTGCCACCAGAGCCAGGGGCTCGGAAAAACTGTTTTTT. Protein sequence: CATRARGSEKLFF.

The CDR3 loop is CASSLSGTTNEKLFF. CDR3 sequence (DNA): TGTGCCAGCAGCTTATCAGGGACAACTAATGAAAAACTGTTTTTT. J is TRBJ1-4 and V is TRBV7-9; perhaps TRBD1 as D (5 bases). The CDR3 is made up of 15 amino acids. V lost 2 bases to trimming and J lost 0 bases, with 7 bases between them. Germline assignment: CDR1 SEHNR and CDR2 FQNEAQ (reference sequence).

This sequence joins TRBV27 and TRBJ1-5; D gene unclear. The CDR3 is 12 amino acids. Germline CDR1 MNHEY, CDR2 SMNVEV (reference sequence). The germline V and J ends were trimmed by 3 bases and 3 bases, with 3 bases remaining between them. The CDR3, as DNA: TGTGCCAGCAGTTTTACCAATCAGCCCCAGCATTTT. Encoded protein: CASSFTNQPQHF.

This clone occurred once. This chain joins TRBV9 and TRBJ1-1; D might be TRBD1 (6 bases). The CDR3 contains 13 residues. V lost 4 bases to trimming and J lost 5 bases, with 12 bases between them. From germline, CDR1 is SGDLS and CDR2 YYNGEE. CDR3 sequence reads: CASSPDRKTEAFF. CDR3 in DNA: TGTGCCAGCAGCCCGGACAGAAAGACTGAAGCTTTCTTT. Combining the CDR3 with reference TRBV9 and TRBJ1-1 gives the whole variable domain DSGVTQTPKHLITATGQRVTLRCSPRSGDLSVYWYQQSLDQGLQFLIQYYNGEERAKGNILERFSAQQFPDLHSELNLSSLELGDSALYFCASSPDRKTEAFFGQGTRLTVV.

A few counts support this clone. V gene TRBV10-3 combines with J gene TRBJ1-1; TRBD1 might be the D (6 bases). This CDR3 has 13 residues. The V gene's germline CDR1 is ENHRY and CDR2 SYGVKD. The V gene lost 8 bases and the J gene lost 3 bases, with 13 bases spanning the gap. CDR3 amino acids: CAIAQGPDTEAFF. The CDR3 nucleotides are TGTGCCATCGCCCAGGGGCCGGACACTGAAGCTTTCTTT.

This CDR3 is CASSERNEQYF. For the CDR3, the DNA is TGCGCCAGCAGTGAGAGGAACGAGCAGTACTTC. The rearrangement joins TRBV10-2 to TRBJ2-7; no clear D gene. Germline lookup yields CDR1 WSHSY and CDR2 SAAADI. The CDR3 covers 11 residues. The V end was cut by 2 bases, the J end by 5 bases, with 4 bases between.

The chain uses TRBV11-2 and TRBJ2-7, with D maybe TRBD1 (5 bases). The CDR3 covers 16 residues. Germline CDR1 is SGHAT and CDR2 is FQNNGV. V was trimmed by 5 bases and J by 2 bases, leaving 19 bases between them. DNA of the CDR3: TGTGCCAGCAGCCCAAAAGAATGGGGCTTCGCCTACGAGCAGTACTTC. Translated, it gives CASSPKEWGFAYEQYF. Using reference TRBV11-2 and TRBJ2-7 for the parts outside the CDR3, the full variable domain is EAGVAQSPRYKIIEKRQSVAFWCNPISGHATLYWYQQILGQGPKLLIQFQNNGVVDDSQLPKDRFSAERLKGVDSTLKIQPAKLEDSAVYLCASSPKEWGFAYEQYFGPGTRLTVT.